The source of this T cell receptor (beta chain) is a study of T cell clonotyping in hematopoietic cell transplantation. Time point in this sample: recipient sample about 28 days before transplant, after cytoreduction. Produced via immunoSEQ multiplex PCR; TCRdb's table is partial and in-frame only. The profile shows tens of thousands of clones, about 85% of them singletons. The CDR3 sequence is 15 residues long. V dropped 7 bases and J dropped 8; count of bases not matched to a gene: 14. Germline lookup yields CDR1 MNHEY and CDR2 SVGAGI. This receptor was identified in a man aged 60-69 years with acute myeloid leukemia. Some clones in this sample may be carry-over from other donors' samples. Source: peripheral blood mononuclear cells, taken before stem cell transplant. This sequence joins TRBV6-5 and TRBJ2-1; the match to TRBD2 covers 7 bases. The CDR3 DNA follows: TGTGCCAGCAAAAACAAACTAGCGCCTGGATATGAGCAGTTCTTC. Translation gives CASKNKLAPGYEQFF.